These T cell receptor beta chains were read from a single sample in a study of T cell repertoires in cytomegalovirus infection. Antigens for these TCRs are unknown. MiXCR, run by TCRdb on the reads, gives a single entry per CDR3 protein. The sample carries about 700,000 distinct CDR3 sequences, around a third recorded once. Source: cultured PBMCs, taken from culture after CMV antigen stimulation. These TCRs come from a human donor in good health (CMV status not recorded). Some clones in this sample may be carry-over from other donors' samples. The CDR3 runs from the conserved cysteine through the conserved F or W. D genes are given only for firm matches. Only part of the rows carry a size: once, few, many, or a class if the clone is expanded.

>TRBJ2-3|TRBV6-6|-|-|15
CASSYYSDSTDTQYF
TGTGCCAGCAGTTACTATTCCGATAGCACAGATACGCAGTATTTT
>TRBJ2-7|TRBV6-8|-|few|12
CASSPGGREQYF
TGTGCCAGCAGTCCGGGCGGGCGAGAGCAGTACTTC
>TRBJ2-7|TRBV4-1|TRBD2|-|15
CASRHERGGWYEQYF
TGCGCCAGCAGACATGAGCGGGGAGGATGGTACGAGCAGTACTTC
>TRBJ1-1|TRBV12-5|-|-|11
CASGLVPGAFF
TGTGCTAGTGGTTTGGTACCAGGAGCTTTCTTT
>TRBJ2-1|TRBV7-2|-|many|15
CASSPTMAEVHEQFF
TGTGCCAGCAGCCCGACTATGGCGGAGGTCCATGAGCAGTTCTTC
>TRBJ2-5|TRBV6-2/TRBV6-3|-|-|16
CASSYSNRVPQETQYF
TGTGCCAGCAGTTACTCGAACAGAGTACCACAAGAGACCCAGTACTTC
>TRBJ2-2|TRBV20-1|-|-|20
CSAKGGLGASSIANTGELFF
TGCAGTGCTAAGGGAGGTCTTGGGGCTAGTTCAATTGCGAACACCGGGGAGCTGTTTTTT
>TRBJ2-3|TRBV12-3/TRBV12-4|TRBD2|few|14
CASSGGRAIDTQYF
TGTGCCAGCAGCGGCGGGAGGGCCATAGATACGCAGTATTTT
>TRBJ1-2|TRBV5-6|TRBD1|few|15
CASSGTGAANYGYTF
TGTGCCAGCAGCGGTACAGGGGCGGCCAACTATGGCTACACCTTC
>TRBJ2-4|TRBV2|-|once|13
CASNESPKNIQYF
TGTGCCAGCAACGAGAGCCCCAAAAACATTCAGTACTTC
>TRBJ1-3|TRBV7-8|-|few|16
CASSLLRGVWGNTIYF
TGTGCCAGCAGCTTATTAAGGGGGGTCTGGGGAAACACCATATATTTT
>TRBJ1-2|TRBV12-3/TRBV12-4|-|-|15
CASSFIGWTEGGYTF
TGTGCCAGCAGTTTTATAGGGTGGACAGAGGGTGGCTACACCTTC
>TRBJ2-5|TRBV20-1|TRBD2|-|15
CSAKSGGGPGETQYF
TGCAGTGCTAAGTCGGGGGGAGGGCCTGGGGAGACCCAGTACTTC
>TRBJ2-7|TRBV7-8|TRBD2|few|16
CASSPRLAGIPYEQYF
TGTGCCAGCAGCCCGAGACTAGCGGGGATTCCCTACGAGCAGTACTTC
>TRBJ2-7|TRBV18|TRBD1|-|13
CASSGQGTYEQYF
TGTGCCAGCTCAGGACAGGGTACCTACGAGCAGTACTTC
>TRBJ1-1|TRBV5-1|-|-|13
CASSSYSNTEAFF
TGCGCCAGCAGCTCCTATTCGAACACTGAAGCTTTCTTT
>TRBJ2-1|TRBV19|-|-|15
CASSRGPEPYNEQFF
TGTGCCAGTAGTAGGGGGCCCGAGCCCTACAATGAGCAGTTCTTC
>TRBJ2-1|TRBV9|TRBD1|-|14
CASSVTGTAYEQFF
TGTGCCAGCAGCGTTACCGGGACAGCCTATGAGCAGTTCTTC
>TRBJ2-3|TRBV14|-|once|13
CASSVRGADTQYF
TGTGCCAGCAGCGTGAGGGGCGCAGATACGCAGTATTTT
>TRBJ2-3|TRBV7-2|-|many|17
CASSGGALWSSADTQYF
TGTGCCAGCAGCGGTGGGGCCCTATGGAGCAGCGCAGATACGCAGTATTTT
>TRBJ2-3|TRBV7-8|-|-|13
CASSHVSTDTQYF
TGTGCCAGCAGCCACGTGTCGACAGATACGCAGTATTTT
>TRBJ2-7|TRBV7-6|TRBD1|-|14
CASSPSTGAGEQYF
TGTGCCAGCAGCCCCTCGACAGGGGCCGGCGAGCAGTACTTC
>TRBJ1-2|TRBV2|-|-|15
CASDRLGPSSYGYTF
TGTGCCAGCGACCGACTTGGACCCTCATCCTATGGCTACACCTTC
>TRBJ2-7|TRBV7-2|-|many|14
CASSLGVGYYEQYF
TGTGCCAGCAGCTTAGGTGTCGGGTACTACGAGCAGTACTTC
>TRBJ1-5|TRBV4-1|-|-|15
CASSQDGRYDQPQHF
TGCGCCAGCAGCCAAGACGGGAGATATGATCAGCCCCAGCATTTT
>TRBJ1-5|TRBV28|-|-|11
CASSLGDSQHF
TGTGCCAGCAGTTTGGGGGATTCCCAGCATTTT
>TRBJ1-4|TRBV7-8|-|-|15
CASSTPAGGGEKLFF
TGTGCCAGCAGCACCCCGGCAGGTGGCGGTGAAAAACTGTTTTTT
>TRBJ1-1|TRBV19|-|-|12
CASSIDTGEAFF
TGTGCCAGTAGTATAGACACAGGGGAAGCTTTCTTT
>TRBJ1-6|TRBV6-1|-|-|15
CASSPRSGGSDPLHF
TGTGCCAGCAGTCCCCGCTCTGGGGGGTCCGATCCCCTCCACTTT
>TRBJ1-3|TRBV2|-|-|16
CASSDGRAGLGNTIYF
TGTGCCAGCAGTGATGGGAGGGCAGGGTTGGGAAACACCATATATTTT
>TRBJ1-6|TRBV28|-|few|16
CASRQDTGFRNSPLHF
TGTGCCAGCAGGCAGGACACAGGGTTCCGCAATTCACCCCTCCACTTT
>TRBJ2-3|TRBV7-9|-|few|15
CASSALRGAGDTQYF
TGTGCCAGCAGCGCCCTCCGGGGGGCAGGAGATACGCAGTATTTT
>TRBJ2-1|TRBV29-1|-|-|13
CSATSTRTGEQFF
TGCAGTGCTACTAGCACACGAACCGGTGAGCAGTTCTTC
>TRBJ2-7|TRBV5-1|-|-|14
CASSDLGAPYEQYF
TGCGCCAGCAGCGACCTGGGAGCCCCCTACGAGCAGTACTTC
>TRBJ2-7|TRBV2|-|-|14
CASLREGQSYEQYF
TGTGCCAGTCTAAGGGAGGGACAGAGCTACGAGCAGTACTTC
>TRBJ2-7|TRBV29-1|-|-|13
CSVQGEYPYEQYF
TGCAGCGTACAGGGAGAGTATCCCTACGAGCAGTACTTC
>TRBJ2-1|TRBV20-1|TRBD2|few|13
CSATSGGNNEQFF
TGCAGTGCGACTAGCGGGGGCAACAATGAGCAGTTCTTC
>TRBJ1-2|TRBV6-1|-|-|13
CASSRDRIGGYTF
TGTGCCAGCAGTCGCGACAGGATTGGAGGCTACACCTTC
>TRBJ1-5|TRBV28|-|once|12
CASSEVDQPQHF
TGTGCCAGCAGTGAAGTGGATCAGCCCCAGCATTTT
>TRBJ1-1|TRBV3-1|-|few|14
CASSSHRRNTEAFF
TGTGCCAGCAGCTCCCATAGGCGGAACACTGAAGCTTTCTTT
>TRBJ2-7|TRBV19|-|-|14
CASSQGKRSYEQYF
TGTGCCAGTAGTCAAGGCAAAAGGTCCTACGAGCAGTACTTC
>TRBJ1-1|TRBV25-1|-|-|14
CASSPDQGATEAFF
TGTGCCAGCAGTCCGGATCAGGGCGCCACTGAAGCTTTCTTT
>TRBJ2-1|TRBV7-9|-|few|15
CASSLGEGHNNEQFF
TGTGCCAGCAGCTTAGGTGAAGGGCACAACAATGAGCAGTTCTTC
>TRBJ2-1|TRBV6-2/TRBV6-3|-|few|13
CASSPLRGGEQFF
TGTGCCAGCAGTCCCCTACGTGGAGGTGAGCAGTTCTTC
>TRBJ1-4|TRBV7-6|-|few|15
CASSETQGSNEKLFF
TGTGCCAGCAGCGAGACCCAGGGTTCTAATGAAAAACTGTTTTTT
>TRBJ2-5|TRBV7-6|-|many|15
CASSFGTSYQETQYF
TGTGCCAGCAGCTTTGGGACGTCGTACCAAGAGACCCAGTACTTC
>TRBJ1-2|TRBV11-2|-|-|13
CASSAGGGGGYTF
TGTGCCAGCAGTGCCGGTGGTGGTGGTGGCTACACCTTC
>TRBJ1-5|TRBV20-1|TRBD1|-|14
CSASTTGGNQPQHF
TGCAGTGCCTCCACGACAGGGGGCAATCAGCCCCAGCATTTT
>TRBJ2-3|TRBV20-1|-|few|13
CSARSPGTDTQYF
TGCAGTGCTAGGTCCCCCGGCACAGATACGCAGTATTTT
>TRBJ2-5|TRBV7-2|-|many|15
CASSLVGGEGKTQYF
TGTGCCAGCAGCCTGGTAGGGGGGGAGGGTAAGACCCAGTACTTC
>TRBJ2-7|TRBV11-2|-|-|14
CASSLYGSTYEQYF
TGTGCCAGCAGCTTATACGGTTCTACCTACGAGCAGTACTTC